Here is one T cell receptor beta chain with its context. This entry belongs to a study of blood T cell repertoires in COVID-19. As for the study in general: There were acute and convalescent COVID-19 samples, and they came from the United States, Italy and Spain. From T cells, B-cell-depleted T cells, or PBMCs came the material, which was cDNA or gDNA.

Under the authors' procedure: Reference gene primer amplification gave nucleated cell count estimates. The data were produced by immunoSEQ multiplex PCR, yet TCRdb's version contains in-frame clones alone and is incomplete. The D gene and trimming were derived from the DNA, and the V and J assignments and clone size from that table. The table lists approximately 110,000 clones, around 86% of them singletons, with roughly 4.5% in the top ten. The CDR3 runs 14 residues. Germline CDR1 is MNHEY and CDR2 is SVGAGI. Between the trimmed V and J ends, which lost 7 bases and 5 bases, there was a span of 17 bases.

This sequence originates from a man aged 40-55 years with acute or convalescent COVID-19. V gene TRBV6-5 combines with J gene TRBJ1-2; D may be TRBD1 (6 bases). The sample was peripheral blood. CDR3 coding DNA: TGTGCCAGCACCATACAGGGATCTCCGTATGGCTACACCTTC. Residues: CASTIQGSPYGYTF.